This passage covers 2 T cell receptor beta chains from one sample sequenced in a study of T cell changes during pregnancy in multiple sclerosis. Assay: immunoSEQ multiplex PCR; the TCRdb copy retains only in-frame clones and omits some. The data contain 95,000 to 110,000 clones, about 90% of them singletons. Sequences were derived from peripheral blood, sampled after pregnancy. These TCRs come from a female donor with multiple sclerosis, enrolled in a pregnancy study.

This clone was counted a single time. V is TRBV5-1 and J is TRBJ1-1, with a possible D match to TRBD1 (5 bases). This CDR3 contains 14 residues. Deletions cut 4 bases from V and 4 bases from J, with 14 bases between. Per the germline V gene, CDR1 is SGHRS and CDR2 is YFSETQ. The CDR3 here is CASSPDLGGTEAFF. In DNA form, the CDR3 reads TGCGCCAGCAGCCCGGACTTGGGGGGCACTGAAGCTTTCTTT.

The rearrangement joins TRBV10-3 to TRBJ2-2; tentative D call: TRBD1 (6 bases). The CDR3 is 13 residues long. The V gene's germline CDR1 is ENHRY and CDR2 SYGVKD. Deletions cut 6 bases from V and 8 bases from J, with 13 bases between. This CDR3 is CAIRRTVVGELFF. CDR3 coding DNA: TGTGCCATCAGGAGGACAGTCGTTGGGGAGCTGTTTTTT.